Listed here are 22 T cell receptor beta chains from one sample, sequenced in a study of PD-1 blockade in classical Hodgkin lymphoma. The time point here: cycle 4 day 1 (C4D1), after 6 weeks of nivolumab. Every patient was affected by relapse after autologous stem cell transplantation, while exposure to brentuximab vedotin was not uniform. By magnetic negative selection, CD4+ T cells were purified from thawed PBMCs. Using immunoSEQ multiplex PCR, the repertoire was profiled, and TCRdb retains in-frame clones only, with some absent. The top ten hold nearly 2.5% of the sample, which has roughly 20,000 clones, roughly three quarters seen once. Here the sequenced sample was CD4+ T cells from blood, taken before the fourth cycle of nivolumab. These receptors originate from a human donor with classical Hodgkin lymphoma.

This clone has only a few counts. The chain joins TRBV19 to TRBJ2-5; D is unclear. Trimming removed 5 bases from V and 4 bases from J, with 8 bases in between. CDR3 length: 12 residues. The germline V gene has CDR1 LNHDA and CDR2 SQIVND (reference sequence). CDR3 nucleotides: TGTGCCAGTAGTTTCCTTGGAGAGACCCAGTACTTC. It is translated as CASSFLGETQYF.

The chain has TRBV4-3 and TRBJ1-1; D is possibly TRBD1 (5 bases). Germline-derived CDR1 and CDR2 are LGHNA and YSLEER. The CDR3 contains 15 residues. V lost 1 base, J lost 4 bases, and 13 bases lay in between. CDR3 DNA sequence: TGCGCCAGCAGCCAAGCTATGGGGGGTGGCACTGAAGCTTTCTTT. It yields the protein CASSQAMGGGTEAFF.

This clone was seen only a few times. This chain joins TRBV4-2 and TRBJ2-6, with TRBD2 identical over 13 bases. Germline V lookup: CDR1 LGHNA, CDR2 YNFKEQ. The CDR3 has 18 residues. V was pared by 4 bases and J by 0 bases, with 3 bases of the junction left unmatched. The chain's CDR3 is CASSRTSGGASGANVLTF. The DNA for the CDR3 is TGTGCCAGCAGCCGAACTAGCGGGGGGGCCTCTGGGGCCAACGTCCTGACTTTC.

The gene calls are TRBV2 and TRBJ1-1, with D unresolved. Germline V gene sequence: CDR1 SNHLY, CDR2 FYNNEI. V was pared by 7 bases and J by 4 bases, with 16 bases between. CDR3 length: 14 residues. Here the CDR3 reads CASMVEGAVTEAFF. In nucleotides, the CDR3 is TGTGCCAGCATGGTCGAAGGCGCCGTCACTGAAGCTTTCTTT.

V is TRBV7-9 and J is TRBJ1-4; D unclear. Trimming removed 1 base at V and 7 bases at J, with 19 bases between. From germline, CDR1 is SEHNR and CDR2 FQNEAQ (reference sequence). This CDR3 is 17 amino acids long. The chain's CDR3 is CASSLVFGGRAREKLFF. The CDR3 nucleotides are TGTGCCAGCAGCTTAGTTTTTGGCGGCAGAGCACGTGAAAAACTGTTTTTT.

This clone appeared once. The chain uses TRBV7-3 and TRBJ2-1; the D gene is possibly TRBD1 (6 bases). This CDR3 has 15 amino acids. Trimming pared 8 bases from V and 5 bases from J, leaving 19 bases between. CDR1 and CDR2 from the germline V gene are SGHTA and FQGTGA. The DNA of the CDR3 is TGTGCCAGCTCCTCGGGTTCCACAGGGAACAATGAGCAGTTCTTC. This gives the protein CASSSGSTGNNEQFF. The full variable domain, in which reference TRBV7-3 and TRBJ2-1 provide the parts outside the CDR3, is GAGVSQTPSNKVTEKGKYVELRCDPISGHTALYWYRQSLGQGPEFLIYFQGTGAADDSGLPNDRFFAVRPEGSVSTLKIQRTERGDSAVYLCASSSGSTGNNEQFFGPGTRLTVL.

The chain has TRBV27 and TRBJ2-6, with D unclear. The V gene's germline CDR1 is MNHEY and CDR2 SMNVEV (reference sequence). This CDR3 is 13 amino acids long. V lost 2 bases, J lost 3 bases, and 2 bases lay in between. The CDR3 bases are TGTGCCAGCAGTTTAAGTGGGGCCAACGTCCTGACTTTC. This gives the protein CASSLSGANVLTF.

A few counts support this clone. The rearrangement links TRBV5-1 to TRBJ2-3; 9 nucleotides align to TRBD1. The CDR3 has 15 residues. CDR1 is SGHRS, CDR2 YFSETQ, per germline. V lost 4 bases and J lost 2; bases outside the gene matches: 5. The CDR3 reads CASSTGTGPTDTQYF. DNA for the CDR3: TGCGCCAGCAGCACCGGGACAGGGCCCACAGATACGCAGTATTTT.

The CDR3 reads CAWSSRGANYGYTF. The CDR3 region has the DNA TGTGCCTGGAGTTCCCGAGGCGCTAACTATGGCTACACCTTC. The chain has TRBV30 and TRBJ1-2; D is uncertain. In germline, CDR1 is GTSNPN, CDR2 SVGIG (reference sequence). V was clipped by 2 bases and J by 0 bases, with 10 bases between them. CDR3 length: 14 amino acids.

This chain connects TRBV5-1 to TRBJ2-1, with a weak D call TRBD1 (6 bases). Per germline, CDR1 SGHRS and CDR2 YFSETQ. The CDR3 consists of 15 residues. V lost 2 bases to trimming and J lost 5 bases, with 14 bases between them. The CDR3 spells CASSLSGAPNNEQFF. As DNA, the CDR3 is TGCGCCAGCAGCTTATCAGGGGCACCAAACAATGAGCAGTTCTTC.

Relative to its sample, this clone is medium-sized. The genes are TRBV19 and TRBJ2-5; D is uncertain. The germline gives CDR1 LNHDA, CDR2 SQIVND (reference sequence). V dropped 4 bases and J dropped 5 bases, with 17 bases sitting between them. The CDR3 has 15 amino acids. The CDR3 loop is CASSKRSLQLETQYF. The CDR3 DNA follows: TGTGCCAGTAGTAAACGGTCTCTCCAGCTGGAGACCCAGTACTTC.

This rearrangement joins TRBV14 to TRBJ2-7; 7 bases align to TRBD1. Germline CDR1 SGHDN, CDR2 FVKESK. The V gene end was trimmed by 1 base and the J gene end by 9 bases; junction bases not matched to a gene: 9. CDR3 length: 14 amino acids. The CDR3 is CASSQGGTVRGQYF. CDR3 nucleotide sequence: TGTGCCAGCAGCCAAGGAGGGACAGTACGCGGGCAGTACTTC.

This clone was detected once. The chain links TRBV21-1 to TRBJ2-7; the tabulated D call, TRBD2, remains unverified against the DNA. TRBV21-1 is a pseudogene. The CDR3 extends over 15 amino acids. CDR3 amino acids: CASQTTSGSSYEQYF. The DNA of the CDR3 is TGTGCCAGCCAAACTACTAGCGGGAGCTCCTACGAGCAGTACTTC.

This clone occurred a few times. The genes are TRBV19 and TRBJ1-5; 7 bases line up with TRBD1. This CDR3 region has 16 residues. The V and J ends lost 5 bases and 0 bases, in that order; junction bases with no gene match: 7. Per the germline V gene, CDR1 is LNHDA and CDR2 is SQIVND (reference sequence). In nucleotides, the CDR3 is TGTGCCAGTAGTCAGCGACAGGGTAATAGCAATCAGCCCCAGCATTTT. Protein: CASSQRQGNSNQPQHF.

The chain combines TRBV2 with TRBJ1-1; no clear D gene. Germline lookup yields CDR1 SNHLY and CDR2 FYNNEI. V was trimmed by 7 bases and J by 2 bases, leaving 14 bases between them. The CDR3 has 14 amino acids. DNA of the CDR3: TGTGCCAGCATAAGGGAGATGGGAAACACTGAAGCTTTCTTT. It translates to CASIREMGNTEAFF.

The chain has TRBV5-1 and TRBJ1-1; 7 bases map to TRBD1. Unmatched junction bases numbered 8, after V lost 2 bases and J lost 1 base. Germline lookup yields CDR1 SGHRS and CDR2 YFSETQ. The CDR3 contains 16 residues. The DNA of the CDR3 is TGCGCCAGCAGCTTACAACAGGGGATGGGGAACACTGAAGCTTTCTTT. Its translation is CASSLQQGMGNTEAFF.

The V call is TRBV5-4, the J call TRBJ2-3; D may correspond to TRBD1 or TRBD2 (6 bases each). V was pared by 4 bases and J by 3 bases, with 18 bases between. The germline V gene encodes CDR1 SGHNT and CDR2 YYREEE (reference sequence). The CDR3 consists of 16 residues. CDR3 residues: CASSLRVGGSTDTQYF. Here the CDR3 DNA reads TGTGCCAGCAGCCTGAGAGTGGGGGGCTCAACAGATACGCAGTATTTT.

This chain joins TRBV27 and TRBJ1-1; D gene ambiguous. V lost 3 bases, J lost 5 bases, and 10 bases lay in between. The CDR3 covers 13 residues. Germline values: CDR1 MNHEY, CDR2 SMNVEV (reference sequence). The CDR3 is CASSFRTFTEAFF. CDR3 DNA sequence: TGTGCCAGCAGTTTTCGTACATTTACTGAAGCTTTCTTT.

CDR3 sequence (DNA): TGTGCCAGCAGCTCGGCGGGGGGACTAGCGGCCTACAATGAGCAGTTCTTC. Translating gives CASSSAGGLAAYNEQFF. The rearrangement uses TRBV7-3 and TRBJ2-1; 11 positions agree with TRBD2. This CDR3 is built from 17 residues. Germline loops: CDR1 SGHTA, CDR2 FQGTGA. The V segment lost 4 bases and the J segment 2 bases; nucleotides outside the gene matches: 7.

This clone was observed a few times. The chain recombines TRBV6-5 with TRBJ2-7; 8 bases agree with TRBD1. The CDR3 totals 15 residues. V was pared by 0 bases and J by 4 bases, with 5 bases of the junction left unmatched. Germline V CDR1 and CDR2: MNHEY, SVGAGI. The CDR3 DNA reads TGTGCCAGCAGTTACTCCGCAGGGGGCGGATACGAGCAGTACTTC. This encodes CASSYSAGGGYEQYF.

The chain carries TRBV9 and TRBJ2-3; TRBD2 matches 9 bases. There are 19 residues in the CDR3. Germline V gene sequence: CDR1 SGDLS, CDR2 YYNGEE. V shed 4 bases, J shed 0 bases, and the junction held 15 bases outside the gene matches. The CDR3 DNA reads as TGTGCCAGCAGCTCCCTCGGTCTAGCGGGGACCACTAGCACAGATACGCAGTATTTT. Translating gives CASSSLGLAGTTSTDTQYF.

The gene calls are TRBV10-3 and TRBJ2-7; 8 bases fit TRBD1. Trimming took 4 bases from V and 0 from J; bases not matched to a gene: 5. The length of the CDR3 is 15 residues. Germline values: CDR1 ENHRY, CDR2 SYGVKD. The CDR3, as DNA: TGTGCCATCAGTGTTACAGGGGGTCGCTCCTACGAGCAGTACTTC. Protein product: CAISVTGGRSYEQYF.